What follows is one TCR beta chain and its context. Ages ranged from about 18 to 100 years, with residence in approximately 25 US areas. Exposed participants came across a COVID-19 case within 2 weeks before study entry. The repertoire was sequenced with immunoSEQ multiplex PCR; TCRdb's copy has only in-frame clones and lacks some. This table has a few hundred thousand clones, 90% appearing once. Germline loops: CDR1 SGHNT, CDR2 YYREEE (reference sequence). V was pared by 4 bases and J by 2 bases, with 5 bases of the junction left unmatched. The CDR3 is 14 residues long. These data are taken from a study of blood T cell repertoires in COVID-19. About the research overall: The United States, Italy and Spain provided the acute and convalescent COVID-19 samples. From T cells, B-cell-depleted T cells, or PBMCs came the material, which was cDNA or gDNA.

The sequencing input was PBMCs or T cells enriched from blood (not recorded which). The TCR sequence derives from a young man who had been exposed to COVID-19. The genes are TRBV5-4 and TRBJ2-5, with TRBD1 matching 7 bases. CDR3 DNA sequence: TGTGCCAGCAGCACTCGACAGGGTCAAGAGACCCAGTACTTC. Amino acid sequence: CASSTRQGQETQYF.